This T cell receptor (beta chain) was identified during a study of blood T cell repertoires in COVID-19. Profiling relied on immunoSEQ multiplex PCR, and the TCRdb table lists in-frame clones only, not all of them. The sample has some 100,000 clones; approximately 90% are singletons. This clone has a handful of counts. This CDR3 contains 13 residues. The V end was cut by 6 bases, the J end by 10 bases, with 17 bases between. Germline CDR1 and CDR2: SGHRS and YFSETQ. This sequence originates from a human donor in a cohort sampled during active COVID-19. Sequencing was carried out using peripheral blood. The chain is built from TRBV5-1 and TRBJ2-1; a possible D gene is TRBD1 (5 bases). CDR3 protein: CASTLEKGREQFF. The CDR3 coding sequence is TGCGCCAGCACCCTTGAGAAGGGGCGCGAGCAGTTCTTC.